This is a list of T cell receptor beta chains from one sample in a study of T cell repertoires in aging, cancer and after chemotherapy. TCRdb reprocessed the multiplex PCR reads via MiXCR and lists one record per CDR3 protein. In the table there are 2,000 or so distinct CDR3 sequences, around a fifth of which are singletons. The sample taken for sequencing was blood. These receptor sequences come from a human donor with a solid tumor. CDR3s include the opening cysteine and the closing phenylalanine or tryptophan. The order of the fields is V gene, J gene, D gene, clone size, CDR3 DNA, CDR3 protein. The D gene is left open where the match is weak. Size is stated for part of the rows, as once, few or many counts, or as a class when the clone is expanded.

>TRBV20-1|TRBJ1-3|.|.
TGCAGTGCTAGACGGAGACAGAGCTCTGGAAACACCATATATTTT
CSARRRQSSGNTIYF
>TRBV27|TRBJ2-1|TRBD1|.
TGTGCCAGCAAAGTCGGGACAGGGGGCGGTGAGCAGTTCTTC
CASKVGTGGGEQFF
>TRBV6-6|TRBJ2-1|.|medium-sized
TGTGCCATCAAAGGGGACTACAATGAGCAGTTCTTC
CAIKGDYNEQFF
>TRBV7-2|TRBJ2-1|.|large
TGTGCCAGCAGCTTAGCGTTTCCGGGAGTCGGCAATGAGCAGTTCTTC
CASSLAFPGVGNEQFF
>TRBV18|TRBJ2-7|.|once
TGTGCCAGCTCGGAAACGGAGGAGCAGTACTTC
CASSETEEQYF
>TRBV7-7|TRBJ2-2|TRBD2|.
TGTGCTAGCAGCCCTAGCGGGGGAGACACCGGGGAGCTGTTTTTT
CASSPSGGDTGELFF
>TRBV12-3/TRBV12-4|TRBJ2-2|TRBD2|few
TGTGCCAGCAGTTTGGGACTAGCGGAAAACCTACTACGTAACACCGGGGAGCTGTTTTTT
CASSLGLAENLLRNTGELFF
>TRBV12-3/TRBV12-4|TRBJ2-5|TRBD2|.
TGTGCCAGCAGTTTAGCGGCGGGGGGGTGGGAGACCCAGTACTTC
CASSLAAGGWETQYF
>TRBV6-1|TRBJ2-3|TRBD2|large
TGTGCCAGCAGTGAACGGTATCTAGCGGGAGGTTTGGATACGCAGTATTTT
CASSERYLAGGLDTQYF
>TRBV12-3/TRBV12-4|TRBJ1-2|.|medium-sized
TGTGCCAGCAGTTTTAGGGACGTCTATGGCTACACCTTC
CASSFRDVYGYTF
>TRBV23-1|TRBJ1-6|.|.
TGCGCCAGCAGTCGAGGTAGGGCCTCCTATAATTCACCCCTCCACTTT
CASSRGRASYNSPLHF
>TRBV12-3/TRBV12-4|TRBJ2-3|.|.
TGTGCCAGTTTGGTGGGAAAGTACAGCACAGATACGCAGTATTTT
CASLVGKYSTDTQYF
>TRBV27|TRBJ2-3|.|medium-sized
TGTGCCAGCAGTTCATGGGACCGTTACACAGATACGCAGTATTTT
CASSSWDRYTDTQYF
>TRBV5-5|TRBJ2-3|TRBD1|few
TGTGCCAGCAGCTCAACCAGGGGGCGCGGCACAGATACGCAGTATTTT
CASSSTRGRGTDTQYF
>TRBV5-8|TRBJ2-1|.|.
TGTGCCAGCAGCGCCCGAGGGAGCTCCTACAATGAGCAGTTCTTC
CASSARGSSYNEQFF
>TRBV4-3|TRBJ2-1|.|.
TGCGCCAGCAGCCAATCGACGGGGCCGGGCAATGAGCAGTTCTTC
CASSQSTGPGNEQFF
>TRBV7-6|TRBJ2-2|.|.
TGTGCCAGCAGCGAGGGCGGGACCTACACCGGGGAGCTGTTTTTT
CASSEGGTYTGELFF
>TRBV9|TRBJ2-2|TRBD2|once
TGTGCCAGCAGCGTAGGACTAGCGGCCGCAACCGGGGAGCTGTTTTTT
CASSVGLAAATGELFF
>TRBV19|TRBJ2-7|.|large
TGTGCCACTAAAAAGGAGGGTACCTACGAGCAGTACTTC
CATKKEGTYEQYF
>TRBV19|TRBJ2-3|TRBD1|.
TGTGCCAGTAGTACCCTTACAGGGGGTCGCCAGATGGAGCAGTATTTT
CASSTLTGGRQMEQYF
>TRBV19|TRBJ1-1|.|medium-sized
TGTGCCAGTAGTGGTGGAGGGCAGCTGGAAGCTTTCTTT
CASSGGGQLEAFF
>TRBV7-6|TRBJ2-5|.|.
TGTGCCAGCAGCGTAGCTGTGGGTGGGGAGACCCAGTACTTC
CASSVAVGGETQYF
>TRBV15|TRBJ2-2|.|few
TGTGCCACCCGGGGGGCAGGTACCGGGGAGCTGTTTTTT
CATRGAGTGELFF
>TRBV10-3|TRBJ2-1|.|large
TGTGCCATCAGTGGGACATCGTACAATGAGCAGTTCTTC
CAISGTSYNEQFF
>TRBV9|TRBJ1-2|TRBD1|.
TGTGCCAGCAGCGGACAACAGGGGAAGGACTCACCGAGAGGCTACACCTTC
CASSGQQGKDSPRGYTF
>TRBV5-1|TRBJ1-6|.|.
TGCGCCAGCAGTGGGTCCGACAATTCACCCCTCCACTTT
CASSGSDNSPLHF
>TRBV10-3|TRBJ2-2|TRBD2|few
TGTGCCATCGGGACTAGCGGGTACACCGGGGAGCTGTTTTTT
CAIGTSGYTGELFF
>TRBV15|TRBJ2-6|.|medium-sized
TGTGCCACCAGCGGTAGCGGGGACAGCTCTGGGGCCAACGTCCTGACTTTC
CATSGSGDSSGANVLTF
>TRBV7-9|TRBJ2-7|TRBD2|.
TGTGCCAGCAGCGGATGGACTAGCGGGACCTACGAGCAGTACTTC
CASSGWTSGTYEQYF
>TRBV6-5|TRBJ1-2|TRBD1|.
TGTGCCAGCAGTTTATGGGCCCCGGACAGGGGTTATGGCTACACCTTC
CASSLWAPDRGYGYTF
>TRBV20-1|TRBJ2-1|TRBD1|medium-sized
TGCAGTGCCCCGTTTGTCGGGACAGTCAACTACAATGAGCAGTTCTTC
CSAPFVGTVNYNEQFF
>TRBV5-4|TRBJ2-5|.|few
TGTGCCAGCAGCTTGGGACTAGGTCAAGAGACCCAGTACTTC
CASSLGLGQETQYF
>TRBV18|TRBJ2-5|TRBD2|.
TGTGCCAGCTCACCTCCGGGACTAGCGTCGGAGACCCAGTACTTC
CASSPPGLASETQYF
>TRBV6-1|TRBJ2-1|TRBD1|few
TGTGCCAGCGGGACAGCGTCCTACAATGAGCAGTTCTTC
CASGTASYNEQFF
>TRBV4-2|TRBJ2-1|TRBD2|few
TGTGCCAGCAGCCCCCTGGCAGGGACTAGCGGCTACAATGAGCAGTTCTTC
CASSPLAGTSGYNEQFF
>TRBV20-1|TRBJ1-1|TRBD1|.
TGCAGTGCTAGAGATAAGGACAGGGCGGCGTTCGACACTGAAGATTTCTTT
CSARDKDRAAFDTEDFF
>TRBV2|TRBJ2-3|.|.
TGTGCCAGCAGTGAACTAGGGGCAGGAGACACAGATACGCAGTATTTT
CASSELGAGDTDTQYF
>TRBV7-2|TRBJ1-2|.|once
TGTGCCAGCGGGGTTGTGTTCACCTTC
CASGVVFTF
>TRBV10-3|TRBJ1-4|.|.
TGTGCCAGCAACCGGGCAGGGGCTAATGAAAAACTGTTTTTT
CASNRAGANEKLFF
>TRBV7-3|TRBJ2-6|.|medium-sized
TGTGCCAGCAGCTTATCTTCTGGGGCCAACGTCCTGACTTTC
CASSLSSGANVLTF
>TRBV18|TRBJ2-7|.|medium-sized
TGTGCCAGCTCACCAGGGCAGGACCACTCCTACGAGCAGTACTTC
CASSPGQDHSYEQYF